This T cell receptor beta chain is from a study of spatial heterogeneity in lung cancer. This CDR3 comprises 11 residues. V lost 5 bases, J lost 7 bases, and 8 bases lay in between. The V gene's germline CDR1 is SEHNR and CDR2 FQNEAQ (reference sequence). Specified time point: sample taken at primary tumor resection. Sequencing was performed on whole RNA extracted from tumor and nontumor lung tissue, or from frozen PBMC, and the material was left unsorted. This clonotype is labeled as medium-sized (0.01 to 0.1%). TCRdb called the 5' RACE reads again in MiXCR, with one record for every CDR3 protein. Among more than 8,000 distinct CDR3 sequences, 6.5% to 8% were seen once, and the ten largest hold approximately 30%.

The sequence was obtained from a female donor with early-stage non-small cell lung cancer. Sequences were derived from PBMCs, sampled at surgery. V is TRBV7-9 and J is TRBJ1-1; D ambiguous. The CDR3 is CASSVQSEAFF. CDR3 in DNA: TGTGCCAGCAGCGTACAGAGTGAAGCTTTCTTT.